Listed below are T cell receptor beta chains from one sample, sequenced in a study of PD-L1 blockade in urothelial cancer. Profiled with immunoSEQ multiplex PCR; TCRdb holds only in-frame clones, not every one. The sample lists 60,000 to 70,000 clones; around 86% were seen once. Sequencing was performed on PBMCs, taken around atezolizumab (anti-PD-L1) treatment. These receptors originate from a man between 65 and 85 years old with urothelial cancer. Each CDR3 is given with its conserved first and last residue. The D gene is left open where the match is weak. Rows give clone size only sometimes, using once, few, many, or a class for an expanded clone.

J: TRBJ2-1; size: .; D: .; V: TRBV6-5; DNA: TGTGCCAGCAGTTACTCTGAACCCGAGGGCGATGAGCAGTTCTTC; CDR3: CASSYSEPEGDEQFF
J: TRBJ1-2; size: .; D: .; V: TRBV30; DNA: TGTGCCTGGAGTGTAATGCGGACACCTGCTAACTATGGCTACACCTTC; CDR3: CAWSVMRTPANYGYTF
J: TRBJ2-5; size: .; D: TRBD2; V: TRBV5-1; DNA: TGCGCCAGCAGCCTCGGACTAGCGGGAGTGGTCCAAGAGACCCAGTACTTC; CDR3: CASSLGLAGVVQETQYF
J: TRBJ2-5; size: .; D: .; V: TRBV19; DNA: TGTGCCAGTAGTACAGGGGATGTAAAGACCCAGTACTTC; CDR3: CASSTGDVKTQYF
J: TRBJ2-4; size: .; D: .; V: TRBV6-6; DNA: TGTGCCAGCACCTCCTCGGAGGGATCCAAAAACATTCAGTACTTC; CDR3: CASTSSEGSKNIQYF
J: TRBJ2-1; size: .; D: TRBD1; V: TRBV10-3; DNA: TGTGCCATCAGTGAGTCCACAGGACAGGATAGGAAGTACCAAAAGGGCTACAATGAGCAGTTCTTC; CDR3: CAISESTGQDRKYQKGYNEQFF
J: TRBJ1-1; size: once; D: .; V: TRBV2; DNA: TGTGCCAGCCGAGGGTTTGTGAGGACTGAAGCTTTCTTT; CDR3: CASRGFVRTEAFF
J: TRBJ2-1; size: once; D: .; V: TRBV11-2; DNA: TGTGCCAGCAGGAGGACTAACCTTTATGAGCAGTTCTTC; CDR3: CASRRTNLYEQFF
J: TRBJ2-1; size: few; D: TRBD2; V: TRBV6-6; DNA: TGTGCCAGCACCGGGACTAGCCTCAATGAGCAGTTCTTC; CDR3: CASTGTSLNEQFF
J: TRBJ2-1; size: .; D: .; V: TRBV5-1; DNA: TGCGCCAGCAGCTTGGGGCTAGCGCAAACCCACAATGAGCAGTTCTTC; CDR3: CASSLGLAQTHNEQFF
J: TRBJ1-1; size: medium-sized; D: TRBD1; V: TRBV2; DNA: TGTGCCAGCGGGGAAACAGGGGTATGGAACACTGAAGCTTTCTTT; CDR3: CASGETGVWNTEAFF
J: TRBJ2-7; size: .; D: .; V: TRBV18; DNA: TGTGCCAGCTCCCCCTCTGGCCAGGCCTCCTACGAGCAGTACTTC; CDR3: CASSPSGQASYEQYF
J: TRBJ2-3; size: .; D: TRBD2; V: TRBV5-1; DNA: TGCGCCAGCAGCTTGGCGGCTAGCGGGATAGGGGGCACAGATACGCAGTATTTT; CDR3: CASSLAASGIGGTDTQYF
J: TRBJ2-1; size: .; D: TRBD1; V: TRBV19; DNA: TGTGCCAGTAGTTTCGGACAGGGGGGCAATGAGCAGTTCTTC; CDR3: CASSFGQGGNEQFF
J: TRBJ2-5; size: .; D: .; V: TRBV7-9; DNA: TGTGCCAGCAGCTTAGCGGACACGGAACAAGAGACCCAGTACTTC; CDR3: CASSLADTEQETQYF
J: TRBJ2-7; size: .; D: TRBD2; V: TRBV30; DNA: TGTGCCTGGACAAGGAGCGGGGCCTCCTACGAGCAGTACTTC; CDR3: CAWTRSGASYEQYF
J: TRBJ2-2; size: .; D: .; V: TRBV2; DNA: TGTGCCAGCAGTCTATCCAGGGAGCTGTTTTTT; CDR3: CASSLSRELFF
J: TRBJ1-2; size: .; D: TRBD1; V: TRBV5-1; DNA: TGCGCCAGCTCGAGGTTGGAGGGGGCTGGGGGCTACACCTTC; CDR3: CASSRLEGAGGYTF
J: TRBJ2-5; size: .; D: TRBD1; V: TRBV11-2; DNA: TGTGCCAGCAGCTTACCCCGACAGGGGTCTCGTGAGACCCAGTACTTC; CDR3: CASSLPRQGSRETQYF
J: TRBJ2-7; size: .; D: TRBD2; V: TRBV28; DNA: TGTGCCAGCAGTCCATGGACCGGACTAGCATACGAGCAGTACTTC; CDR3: CASSPWTGLAYEQYF
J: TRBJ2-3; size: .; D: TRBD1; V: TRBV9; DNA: TGTGCCAGCAGCGTAGGGCAGGGGGACACAGATACGCAGTATTTT; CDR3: CASSVGQGDTDTQYF
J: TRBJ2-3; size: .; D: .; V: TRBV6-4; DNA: TGTGCCAGCAGTGGACTAGACACAGATACGCAGTATTTT; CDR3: CASSGLDTDTQYF
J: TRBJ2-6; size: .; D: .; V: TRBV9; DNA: TGTGCCAGCAGCGTAGTATCTGGGGCCAACGTCCTGACTTTC; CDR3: CASSVVSGANVLTF
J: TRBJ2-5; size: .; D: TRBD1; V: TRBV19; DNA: TGTGCCAGTAGTATTGTGGTGGGGACAGGGGGAAGGAAGACCCAGTACTTC; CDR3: CASSIVVGTGGRKTQYF
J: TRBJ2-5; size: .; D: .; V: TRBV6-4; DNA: TGTGCCAGCAGTGACGGCTGCCAGGGGCCGTACCAAGAGACCCAGTACTTC; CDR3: CASSDGCQGPYQETQYF
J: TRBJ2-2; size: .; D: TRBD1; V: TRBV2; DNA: TGTGCCAGCGGGACAGGGAGGTCCACCGGGGAGCTGTTTTTT; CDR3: CASGTGRSTGELFF
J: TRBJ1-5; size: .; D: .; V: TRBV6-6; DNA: TGTGCCAGCAGTGCTCTCCAGGGGTTTCAGCCCCAGCATTTT; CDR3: CASSALQGFQPQHF
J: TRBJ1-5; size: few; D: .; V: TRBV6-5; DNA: TGTGCCAGCAGTGAGACCGCGGGAGATCTCCAGCATTTT; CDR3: CASSETAGDLQHF
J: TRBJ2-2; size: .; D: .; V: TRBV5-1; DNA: TGCGCCAGCAGCTTGGATAGCACCGGGGAGCTGTTTTTT; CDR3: CASSLDSTGELFF
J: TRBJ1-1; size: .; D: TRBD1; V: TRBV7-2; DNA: TGTGCCAGCAGCCGACAGGGTGGGGCCACTGAAGCTTTCTTT; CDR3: CASSRQGGATEAFF
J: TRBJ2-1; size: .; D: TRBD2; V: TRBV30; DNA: TGTGCCTTTGGACCTAGCGGGAGGGCCGATGAGCAGTTCTTC; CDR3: CAFGPSGRADEQFF
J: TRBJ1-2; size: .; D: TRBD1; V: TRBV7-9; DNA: TGTGCCAGCAGCCCGGGACAGCCCTATGGCTACACCTTC; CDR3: CASSPGQPYGYTF
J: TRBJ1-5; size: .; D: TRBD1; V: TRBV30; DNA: TGTGCCTGGAGTGGCCGACTACAGGGGTATAGCAATCAGCCCCAGCATTTT; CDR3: CAWSGRLQGYSNQPQHF
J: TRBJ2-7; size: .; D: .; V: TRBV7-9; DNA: TGTGCCAGCAGCTTGAGTAGTAACGAGCAGTACTTC; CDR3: CASSLSSNEQYF
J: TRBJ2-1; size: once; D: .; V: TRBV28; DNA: TGTGCCAGCACCCCTATCGGGGTAGCGTTGGGAAATGAGCAGTTCTTC; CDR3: CASTPIGVALGNEQFF
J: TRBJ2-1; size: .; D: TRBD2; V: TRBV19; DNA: TGTGCCAGTAGTAGCGGGAGGGCCTCCTACAATGAGCAGTTCTTC; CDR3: CASSSGRASYNEQFF
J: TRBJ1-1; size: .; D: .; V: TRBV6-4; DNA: TGTGCCAGCAGTGCTTCCCCGACAGGGAACACTGAAGCTTTCTTT; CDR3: CASSASPTGNTEAFF
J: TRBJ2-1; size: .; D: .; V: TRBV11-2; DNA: TGTGCCAGCAGCTTAGGCCGGGACACCCCTCAAGTGCAGTTCTTC; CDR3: CASSLGRDTPQVQFF
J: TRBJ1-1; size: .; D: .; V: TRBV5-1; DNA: TGCGCCAGCAGCTTGGGAGGGTCTACAAACACTGAAGCTTTCTTT; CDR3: CASSLGGSTNTEAFF
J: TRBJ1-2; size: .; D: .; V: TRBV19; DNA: TGTGCCAGTAGTATAGACCAACTCGGGAGCTATGGCTACACCTTC; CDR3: CASSIDQLGSYGYTF
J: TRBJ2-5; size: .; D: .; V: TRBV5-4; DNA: TGTGCCAGCAGCTTGCCGGGAGCTGAGACCCAGTACTTC; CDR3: CASSLPGAETQYF